These 9 T cell receptor beta chains were all obtained from the same sample, sequenced in a study of cytomegalovirus exposure and HLA in healthy donors. With 60 Vbeta and 13 Jbeta primers, the PCR was carried out. Assay: immunoSEQ multiplex PCR; the TCRdb copy retains only in-frame clones and omits some. Altogether 85,000 to 100,000 clones are present, under 75% being singletons, with the ten largest covering roughly 2.5%. Sequenced material: PBMCs. These receptors came from a human donor in good health.

This chain links TRBV7-8 with TRBJ2-3; 7 bases fit TRBD1. The junction had 13 bases not matched to a gene; V was cut back by 1 base and J by 6 bases. The length of the CDR3 is 17 residues. Germline V gene data show CDR1 as SGHVS and CDR2 as FQNEAQ. The CDR3 region is CASSLGSGQTSRDTQYF. CDR3 DNA sequence: TGTGCCAGCAGCTTAGGATCGGGACAGACCTCCAGGGATACGCAGTATTTT. Supplemented by reference TRBV7-8 and TRBJ2-3, the full variable domain reads GAGVSQSPRYKVAKRGQDVALRCDPISGHVSLFWYQQALGQGPEFLTYFQNEAQLDKSGLPSDRFFAERPEGSVSTLKIQRTQQEDSAVYLCASSLGSGQTSRDTQYFGPGTRLTVL.

This clone was seen a few times. V and J are TRBV11-3 and TRBJ2-2; the D gene is possibly TRBD1 (7 bases). The length of the CDR3 is 14 residues. The V and J ends lost 3 bases and 6 bases respectively, with 11 bases between them. The germline gives CDR1 SGHNT, CDR2 YENEEA. CDR3 residues: CASSFGGGAGELFF. CDR3 nucleotide sequence: TGTGCCAGCAGCTTCGGAGGGGGCGCCGGGGAGCTGTTTTTT.

The V and J genes are TRBV6-6 and TRBJ2-2; 7 positions agree with TRBD1. The trim removed 7 bases at V and 4 bases at J, leaving 6 bases unmatched. The CDR3 sequence is 14 residues long. Germline V lookup: CDR1 MNHNY, CDR2 SVGAGI (reference sequence). CDR3 amino acids: CASTTHRGTGELFF. The CDR3 DNA sequence: TGTGCCAGCACCACACACAGGGGCACCGGGGAGCTGTTTTTT.

A few counts support this clone. This chain links TRBV10-2 with TRBJ2-3; the D gene is possibly TRBD2 (6 bases). CDR1 is WSHSY and CDR2 is SAAADI in the germline V gene. This CDR3 spans 15 amino acids. V lost 3 bases, J lost 2 bases, and 12 bases lay in between. The CDR3 coding sequence is TGCGCCAGCAGTGATTCGGGACTCCCCACAGATACGCAGTATTTT. Residues: CASSDSGLPTDTQYF.

V gene TRBV5-1 combines with J gene TRBJ2-1, with a weak D call TRBD1 (6 bases). The CDR3 totals 14 residues. V was trimmed by 5 bases and J by 1 base, leaving 10 bases between them. Per the germline V gene, CDR1 is SGHRS and CDR2 is YFSETQ. The CDR3 loop is CASREQGSYNEQFF. In nucleotides, the CDR3 is TGCGCCAGCAGGGAACAGGGTTCCTACAATGAGCAGTTCTTC.

The chain is built from TRBV5-1 and TRBJ2-2, with 7 bases matching TRBD1. V gave up 3 bases and J gave up 3 bases; unmatched junction bases: 11. Looked up from germline, CDR1 is SGHRS and CDR2 is YFSETQ. This CDR3 spans 17 amino acids. CDR3 amino acids: CASSSTPQGKDTGELFF. The CDR3 bases are TGCGCCAGCAGCTCCACTCCACAGGGGAAGGACACCGGGGAGCTGTTTTTT.

This clone was found a few times. This sequence joins TRBV5-1 and TRBJ2-5, with 8 bases fitting TRBD2. Unmatched junction bases numbered 4, after V lost 1 base and J lost 2 bases. Germline loops: CDR1 SGHRS, CDR2 YFSETQ. CDR3 length: 15 amino acids. CDR3 region: CASSLRVAGQETQYF. The CDR3 DNA reads as TGCGCCAGCAGCTTGAGGGTAGCGGGGCAAGAGACCCAGTACTTC.

This clone turned up a few times. CDR3 protein: CASSYGTGGSYEQYF. The DNA of the CDR3 is TGTGCCAGCAGTTACGGGACAGGGGGCTCTTACGAGCAGTACTTC. J is TRBJ2-5 and V is TRBV6-5; 12 bases are a match to TRBD1. The J call may be incorrect, as the DNA end agrees better with TRBJ2-7. CDR1 and CDR2 (germline): MNHEY, SVGAGI. The CDR3 length is 15 residues.

The gene calls are TRBV6-6 and TRBJ1-4, with 7 bases matching TRBD1. CDR1 and CDR2 from the germline V gene are MNHNY and SVGAGI (reference sequence). The V segment lost 7 bases and the J segment 8 bases; nucleotides outside the gene matches: 7. The CDR3 sequence is 13 residues long. CDR3 residues: CASNRQGEEKLFF. The CDR3 nucleotides read TGTGCCAGCAACCGACAGGGTGAGGAAAAACTGTTTTTT.